The rows below give T cell receptor beta chains drawn from one sample of a study of post-analysis software for immune sequencing data. TCRdb called the PCR reads again in MiXCR, with one record for every CDR3 protein. This table holds about 540,000 distinct CDR3 sequences, approximately 31% found once. What was sequenced was blood. Source of these receptors: a girl under 18 with multiple sclerosis. CDR3s include the opening cysteine and the closing phenylalanine or tryptophan. Fields, in order: CDR3 length, V gene, J gene, CDR3 protein.

17,TRBV12-3/TRBV12-4,TRBJ2-2,CASSFFPAGPNTGELFF
17,TRBV5-6,TRBJ2-5,CASSLIRSGELQETQYF
14,TRBV5-1,TRBJ1-1,CASSLGQGGTEAFF
15,TRBV7-8,TRBJ2-7,CAGSEQLLGHYEQYF
15,TRBV9,TRBJ2-1,CASSVATGGEETQFF
16,TRBV11-2,TRBJ1-5,CASSLDGDRGNQPQHF
13,TRBV5-1,TRBJ2-2,CASSLGGPGELFF
12,TRBV20-1,-,CSASRGEDEQYF
13,TRBV6-2/TRBV6-3,TRBJ2-3,CASSTTPRRTQYF
18,TRBV6-5,TRBJ2-3,CASSYSGLAGDTIDTQYF
14,TRBV11-2,TRBJ1-4,CASSLATTNEKLFF
14,TRBV12-5,TRBJ2-1,CASGIASDYNEQFF
15,TRBV6-2/TRBV6-3,TRBJ2-1,CASSLRGNSYNEQFF
14,TRBV7-6,TRBJ2-5,CASSFRAGQETQYF
17,TRBV28,TRBJ1-1,CASSPSQGLGVNTEAFF
11,TRBV20-1,TRBJ2-5,CSAPTELEQYF
11,TRBV6-2/TRBV6-3,TRBJ2-1,CASSFGQEQFF
20,TRBV25-1,TRBJ2-3,CATEPGASPQTGSSTDTQYF
15,TRBV6-2/TRBV6-3,TRBJ2-5,CASSPGFGGKETQYF
13,TRBV19,TRBJ1-5,CASSRAKNQPQHF
14,TRBV29-1,-,CSVGMDTASYEQYF
15,TRBV2,TRBJ2-1,CASSELWGAGNEQFF
15,TRBV15,TRBJ2-5,CATSRGQAGEETQYF
15,TRBV9,TRBJ2-7,CASSVSGGPAYEQYF
14,TRBV9,TRBJ1-2,CASSPLQGNYGYTF
15,TRBV27,TRBJ1-2,CASRYLPTGSYGYTF
13,TRBV12-3/TRBV12-4,TRBJ2-5,CASRGDRGEAQYF
17,TRBV3-1,TRBJ2-7,CASSQDGSDRFSYEQYF
14,TRBV12-3/TRBV12-4,TRBJ2-4,CASSPIGDRNIQYF
12,TRBV7-3,TRBJ2-5,CASSLGDGHQYF
14,TRBV29-1,TRBJ2-3,CSVDRQADTDTQYF
14,TRBV4-1,TRBJ2-7,CASSQDLVGYEQYF
15,TRBV6-6,TRBJ1-3,CASRPQGLTGNTIYF
16,TRBV4-2,TRBJ1-2,CASSQGETGTNYGYTF
17,TRBV5-1,TRBJ1-1,CASSLWGSGTGGTEAFF
12,TRBV14,TRBJ2-5,CASSQSGARPYF
14,TRBV6-5,TRBJ2-5,CASSYSLVRETQYF
15,TRBV20-1,-,CSARPETGVGSEQYF
14,TRBV6-2/TRBV6-3,TRBJ2-3,CASRRGAYTDTQYF
13,TRBV20-1,TRBJ1-2,CSATLGANYGYTF
12,TRBV27,TRBJ2-5,CASSLWGETQYF